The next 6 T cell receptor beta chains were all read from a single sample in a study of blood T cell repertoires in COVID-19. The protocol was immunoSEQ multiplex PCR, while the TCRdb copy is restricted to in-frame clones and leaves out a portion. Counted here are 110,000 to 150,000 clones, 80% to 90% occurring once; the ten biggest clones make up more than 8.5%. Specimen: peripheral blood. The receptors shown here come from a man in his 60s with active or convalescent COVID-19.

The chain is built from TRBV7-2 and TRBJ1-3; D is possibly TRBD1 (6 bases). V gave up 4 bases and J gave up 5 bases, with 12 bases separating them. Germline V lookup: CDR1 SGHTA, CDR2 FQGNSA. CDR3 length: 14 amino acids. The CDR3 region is CASSSSGQRNTIYF. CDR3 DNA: TGTGCCAGCAGCTCGAGTGGACAGCGAAACACCATATATTTT.

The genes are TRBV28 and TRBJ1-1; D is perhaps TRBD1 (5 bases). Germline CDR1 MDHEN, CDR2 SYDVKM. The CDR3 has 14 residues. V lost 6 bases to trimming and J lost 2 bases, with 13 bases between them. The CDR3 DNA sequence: TGTGCCAGCAGGAAGACAGAGATTAACACTGAAGCTTTCTTT. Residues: CASRKTEINTEAFF.

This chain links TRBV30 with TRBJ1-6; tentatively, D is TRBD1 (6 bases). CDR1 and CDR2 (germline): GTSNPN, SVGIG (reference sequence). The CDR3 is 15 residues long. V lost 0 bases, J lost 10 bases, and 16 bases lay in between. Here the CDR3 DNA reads TGTGCCTGGAGTGTATCTCTACAGGGCGGGTCACCCCTCCACTTT. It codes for CAWSVSLQGGSPLHF.

The CDR3, as DNA: TGTGCCTCAAGTGGCGGGGAGCTCGCCTACGAGCAGTACTTC. It encodes CASSGGELAYEQYF. The gene calls are TRBV27 and TRBJ2-7; a possible D gene is TRBD2 (6 bases). The V end lost 11 bases, the J end lost 2 bases, and 19 bases lay between the germline ends. This CDR3 contains 14 residues. Germline V gene sequence: CDR1 MNHEY, CDR2 SMNVEV (reference sequence).

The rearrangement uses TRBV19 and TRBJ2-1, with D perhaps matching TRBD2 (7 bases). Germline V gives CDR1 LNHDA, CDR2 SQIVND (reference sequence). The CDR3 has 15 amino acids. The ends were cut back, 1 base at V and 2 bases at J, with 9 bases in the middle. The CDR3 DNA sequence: TGTGCCAGTAGTATAGCGGGGGGCACCTACAATGAGCAGTTCTTC. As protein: CASSIAGGTYNEQFF.

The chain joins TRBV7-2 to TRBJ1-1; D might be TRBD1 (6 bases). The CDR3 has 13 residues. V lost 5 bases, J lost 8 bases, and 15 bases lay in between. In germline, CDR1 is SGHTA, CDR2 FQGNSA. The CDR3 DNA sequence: TGTGCCAGCAGCACCTCAGGACAGACCGAAGCTTTCTTT. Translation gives CASSTSGQTEAFF.